This TCR beta chain originates from a study of CD8 T cells in ankylosing spondylitis (dated by TCRdb to between 2016 and 2019). Background for the entire study: T cell receptor beta repertoires were profiled in healthy donors and ankylosing spondylitis patients so that disease-linked TCR variants could be found. In total, the full study cohort was made up of 110 or so healthy donors and 25 to 30 ankylosing spondylitis patients. Peripheral blood samples were taken, and synovial fluid was additionally collected from ankylosing spondylitis patients.

For CDR1 and CDR2, the germline V gene lists KGHSH and LQKENI. The CDR3 numbers 12 residues from cysteine through phenylalanine. Just the 36-base CDR3 DNA is kept, in frame starting at base 1. Trimming costs V 4 bases and J 11 bases, and their ends lie 14 bases apart. Broader findings and caveats from the paper: The disease-linked clones were reported as significantly enriched in matched synovial fluid samples from ankylosing spondylitis patients. A TCR beta motif made up of several highly homologous amino acid variants appeared to be characteristic of blood from ankylosing spondylitis patients. Some of the motif variants had been reported before in the synovial fluid and blood of reactive arthritis patients, a finding that suggests common disease-initiation mechanisms. The disease-linked clones had a CD8+ phenotype and were found at relatively low frequencies in peripheral blood.

Details on this clonotype: The antigen this receptor binds is unknown. No quality values exist for individual bases; no much larger clone is one base distant.

The run used an Illumina HiSeq 2500. Quantitative 5'-RACE with molecular barcodes was the method used to prepare the TCR beta libraries. Per the source publication's procedure: Disease-linked TCR variants were identified with a new computational method built on a probabilistic model of VDJ rearrangement. Clones were called with MiXCR by TCRdb after fastp trimmed the public reads at Q25, and only in-frame beta chains were retained. Each record represents a unique CDR3 protein, reported with the most common genes and DNA among its rows. These V and J calls originate from TCRdb's pipeline instead of the authors' own analysis. In all, the sample holds 200,000 to 250,000 distinct CDR3 sequences, and about 10% of those were seen once. 21% of the sample is taken by the ten largest.

The sequence links TRBV18 to TRBJ1-1; no D gene call is confident. Sequencing was carried out using blood, either unsorted or a sorted T cell fraction (not recorded which). This TCR derives from a male donor with ankylosing spondylitis or in good health (not recorded which). The CDR3 amino acid sequence is: CASSREAEGAFF. The nucleotide sequence reads as follows: TGTGCCAGCTCACGGGAGGCGGAAGGCGCTTTCTTT.